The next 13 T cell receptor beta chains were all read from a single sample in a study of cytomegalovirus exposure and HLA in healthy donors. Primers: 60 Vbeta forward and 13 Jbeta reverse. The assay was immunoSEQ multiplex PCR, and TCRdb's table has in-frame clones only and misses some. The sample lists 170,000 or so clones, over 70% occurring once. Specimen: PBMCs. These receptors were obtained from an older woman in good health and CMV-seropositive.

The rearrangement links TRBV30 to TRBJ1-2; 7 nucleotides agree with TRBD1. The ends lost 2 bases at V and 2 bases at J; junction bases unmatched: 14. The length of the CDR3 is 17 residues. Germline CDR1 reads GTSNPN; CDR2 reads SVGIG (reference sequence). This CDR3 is CAWSSTISGTVNYGYTF. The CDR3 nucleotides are TGTGCCTGGAGTTCTACTATCTCCGGGACAGTAAACTATGGCTACACCTTC.

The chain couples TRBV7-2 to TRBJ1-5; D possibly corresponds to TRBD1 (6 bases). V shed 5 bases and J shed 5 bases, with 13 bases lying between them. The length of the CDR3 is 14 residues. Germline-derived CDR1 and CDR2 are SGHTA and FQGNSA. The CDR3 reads CASSIVQGDQPQHF. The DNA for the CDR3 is TGTGCCAGCAGCATCGTACAGGGCGATCAGCCCCAGCATTTT.

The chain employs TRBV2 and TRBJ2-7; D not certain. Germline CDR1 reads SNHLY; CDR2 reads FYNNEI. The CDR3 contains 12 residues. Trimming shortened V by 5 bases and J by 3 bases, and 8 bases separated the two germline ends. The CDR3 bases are TGTGCCAGCAGTCGAGGTTACTACGAGCAGTACTTC. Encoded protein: CASSRGYYEQYF.

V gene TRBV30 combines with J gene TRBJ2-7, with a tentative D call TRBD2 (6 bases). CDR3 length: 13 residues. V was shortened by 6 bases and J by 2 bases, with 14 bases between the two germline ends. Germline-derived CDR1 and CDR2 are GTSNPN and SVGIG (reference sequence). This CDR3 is CACQTGGPYEQYF. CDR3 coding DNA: TGTGCCTGTCAGACCGGGGGTCCCTACGAGCAGTACTTC.

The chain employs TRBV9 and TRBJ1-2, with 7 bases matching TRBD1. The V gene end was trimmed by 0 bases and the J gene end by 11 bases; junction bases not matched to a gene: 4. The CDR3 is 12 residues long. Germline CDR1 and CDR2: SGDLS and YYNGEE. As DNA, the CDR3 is TGTGCCAGCAGCGTAGACGACAGGGATTACACCTTC. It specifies CASSVDDRDYTF.

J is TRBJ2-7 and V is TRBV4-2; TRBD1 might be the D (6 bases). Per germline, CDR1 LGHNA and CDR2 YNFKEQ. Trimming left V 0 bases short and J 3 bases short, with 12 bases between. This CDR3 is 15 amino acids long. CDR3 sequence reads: CASSQEPEGVYEQYF. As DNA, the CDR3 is TGTGCCAGCAGCCAAGAGCCCGAGGGGGTCTACGAGCAGTACTTC.

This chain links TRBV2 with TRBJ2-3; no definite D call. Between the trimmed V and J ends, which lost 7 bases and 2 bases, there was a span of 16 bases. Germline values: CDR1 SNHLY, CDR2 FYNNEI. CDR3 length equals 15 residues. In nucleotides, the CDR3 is TGTGCCAGCACCAGAGGCCCATCCCCCACAGATACGCAGTATTTT. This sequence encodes CASTRGPSPTDTQYF.

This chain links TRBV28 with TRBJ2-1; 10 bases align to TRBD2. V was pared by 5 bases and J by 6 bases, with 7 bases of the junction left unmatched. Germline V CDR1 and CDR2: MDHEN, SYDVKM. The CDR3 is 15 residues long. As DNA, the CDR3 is TGTGCCAGCAGTAGGACTAGCGGTATACTCAATGAGCAGTTCTTC. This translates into CASSRTSGILNEQFF.

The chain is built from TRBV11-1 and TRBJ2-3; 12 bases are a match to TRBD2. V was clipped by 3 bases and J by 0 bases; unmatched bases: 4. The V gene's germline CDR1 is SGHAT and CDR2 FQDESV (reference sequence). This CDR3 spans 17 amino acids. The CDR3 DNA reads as TGTGCCAGCAGCTTCCGGACTAGCGGGACTAGCACAGATACGCAGTATTTT. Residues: CASSFRTSGTSTDTQYF.

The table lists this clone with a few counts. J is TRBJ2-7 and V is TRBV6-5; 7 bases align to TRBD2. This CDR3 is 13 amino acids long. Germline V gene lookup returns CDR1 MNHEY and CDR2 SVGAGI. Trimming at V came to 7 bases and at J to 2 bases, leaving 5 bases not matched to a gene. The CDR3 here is CASKGSGPYEQYF. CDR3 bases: TGTGCCAGCAAGGGTAGCGGGCCCTACGAGCAGTACTTC.

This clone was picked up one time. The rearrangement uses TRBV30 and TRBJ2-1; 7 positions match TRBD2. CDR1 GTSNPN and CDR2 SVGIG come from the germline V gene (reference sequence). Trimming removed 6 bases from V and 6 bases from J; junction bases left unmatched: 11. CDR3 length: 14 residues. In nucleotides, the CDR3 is TGTGCCTGTCCTTCGGGGGGAGGCCCCAATGAGCAGTTCTTC. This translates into CACPSGGGPNEQFF.

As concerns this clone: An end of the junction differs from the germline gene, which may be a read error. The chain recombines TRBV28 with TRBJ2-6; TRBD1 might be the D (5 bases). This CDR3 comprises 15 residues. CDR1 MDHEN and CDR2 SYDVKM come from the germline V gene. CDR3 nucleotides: TGTGCCAGCAGTTTCTGGAACTCTGGGGCCAACGGCCTGACTTTC. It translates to CASSFWNSGANGLTF.

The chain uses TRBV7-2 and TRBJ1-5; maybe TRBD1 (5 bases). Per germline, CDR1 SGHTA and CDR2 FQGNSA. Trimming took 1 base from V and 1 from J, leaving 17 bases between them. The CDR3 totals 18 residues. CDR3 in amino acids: CASSLGGGRGPSNQPQHF. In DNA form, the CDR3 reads TGTGCCAGCAGCTTAGGGGGGGGAAGGGGCCCGAGCAATCAGCCCCAGCATTTT.